The 18 T cell receptor beta chains reported below all come from one sample, sequenced in a study of T cell responses to AZD1222 COVID-19 vaccine. The repertoire was sequenced with immunoSEQ multiplex PCR; TCRdb's copy has only in-frame clones and lacks some. Among some 110,000 clones, 80% to 90% were seen once, and the ten largest hold approximately 3.1%. This specimen was peripheral blood, taken on day 0 of AZD1222 vaccination. The receptors stem from an adult in good health.

The chain joins TRBV30 to TRBJ2-3, with 8 bases identical to TRBD2. This CDR3 contains 17 residues. The junction had 11 bases not matched to a gene; V was cut back by 2 bases and J by 1 base. The germline CDR1 and CDR2 sequences are GTSNPN and SVGIG (reference sequence). The CDR3 is CAWSSLALAGRTDTQYF. CDR3 nucleotide sequence: TGTGCCTGGAGTAGCCTGGCGCTAGCGGGCCGCACAGATACGCAGTATTTT.

The chain recombines TRBV4-1 with TRBJ2-7; tentative D call: TRBD1 (6 bases). Germline values: CDR1 MGHRA, CDR2 YSYEKL. Deletions cut 4 bases from V and 1 base from J, with 11 bases between. The CDR3 has 14 residues. The CDR3, as DNA: TGCGCCAGCAGCCTATTGGACAGATCCTACGAGCAGTACTTC. Its translation: CASSLLDRSYEQYF.

The rearrangement uses TRBV29-1 and TRBJ1-1; weak D call: TRBD1 (6 bases). V was shortened by 4 bases and J by 6 bases, with 12 bases between the two germline ends. This CDR3 is built from 12 residues. The germline V gene encodes CDR1 SQVTM and CDR2 ANQGSEA. CDR3 coding DNA: TGCAGCGTTGTGTCAGGGGAGGCTGAAGCTTTCTTT. This translates into CSVVSGEAEAFF.

The chain links TRBV7-2 to TRBJ2-1; D possibly corresponds to TRBD2 (5 bases). Germline assignment: CDR1 SGHTA and CDR2 FQGNSA. V lost 2 bases and J lost 7, with 18 bases in between. The CDR3 has 16 amino acids. CDR3 residues: CASSLTSASIFNEQFF. In DNA, the CDR3 is TGTGCCAGCAGCTTAACTAGTGCCTCAATTTTTAATGAGCAGTTCTTC.

The CDR3 DNA reads TGTGCCAGTAGTATAAAGCTAGCGGGAGCATACGAGCAGTACTTC. Translating gives CASSIKLAGAYEQYF. The J gene is TRBJ2-7, the V gene TRBV19, with 10 bases matching TRBD2. The CDR3 spans 15 residues. The germline gives CDR1 LNHDA, CDR2 SQIVND (reference sequence). Trimming removed 2 bases from V and 4 bases from J; junction bases left unmatched: 5.

This clone was observed once. The chain joins TRBV28 to TRBJ1-5, with D possibly TRBD1 on 5 matching bases. The CDR3 is 13 residues long. Germline loops: CDR1 MDHEN, CDR2 SYDVKM. Trimming cost V 3 bases and J 6 bases, with 9 bases left between them. The CDR3: CASSLLGTQPQHF. The CDR3 bases are TGTGCCAGCAGTTTGTTGGGGACTCAGCCCCAGCATTTT.

This chain connects TRBV3-1 (or the pseudogene TRBV3-2) to TRBJ2-7, with D perhaps TRBD1 (5 bases). Germline V CDR1 and CDR2: LGHDT, YNNKEL (reference sequence). V was trimmed by 1 base and J by 7 bases, leaving 20 bases between them. The CDR3 contains 16 residues. In DNA, the CDR3 is TGTGCCAGCAGCCAAGGGGTGGGGCCAGGGCGTGGGGAGCAGTACTTC. Encoded protein: CASSQGVGPGRGEQYF.

The rearrangement joins TRBV7-2 to TRBJ1-2; the D gene is possibly TRBD1 (5 bases). CDR1 and CDR2 (germline): SGHTA, FQGNSA. V was pared by 1 base and J by 4 bases, with 10 bases between. This CDR3 region has 14 residues. Here the CDR3 DNA reads TGTGCCAGCAGCTTAGGTGAGGGACCCTATGGCTACACCTTC. It specifies CASSLGEGPYGYTF.

V is TRBV24-1 and J is TRBJ2-5, with 8 positions matching TRBD2. This CDR3 has 17 amino acids. Trimming took 1 base from V and 1 from J; bases not matched to a gene: 7. The germline V gene encodes CDR1 KGHDR and CDR2 SFDVKD. The CDR3 DNA sequence: TGTGCCACCAGTGATTTCGGGAGGGGGGCCGGCCAAGAGACCCAGTACTTC. Translated, it gives CATSDFGRGAGQETQYF.

The chain carries TRBV5-1 and TRBJ1-4; D unclear. V lost 4 bases to trimming and J lost 0 bases, with 13 bases between them. This CDR3 spans 16 amino acids. Germline V lookup: CDR1 SGHRS, CDR2 YFSETQ. The CDR3 DNA sequence: TGCGCCAGCAGCCCGGGTAGTGGGGCAACTAATGAAAAACTGTTTTTT. It translates to CASSPGSGATNEKLFF.

The V gene is TRBV21-1, the J gene TRBJ2-6; the table's D call, TRBD2, has no DNA check behind it. TRBV21-1 is classified as a pseudogene. The CDR3 consists of 18 residues. CDR3 sequence: CASSKAASGGLGANVLTF. CDR3 nucleotide sequence: TGTGCCAGCAGCAAAGCGGCTAGCGGGGGGCTTGGGGCCAACGTCCTGACTTTC.

The J gene is TRBJ2-7, the V gene TRBV6-2 or TRBV6-3; 10 positions agree with TRBD2. Trimming cost V 2 bases and J 4 bases; bases outside gene matches: 11. Per germline, CDR1 MNHEY and CDR2 SVGEGT. The CDR3 has 17 amino acids. The CDR3: CASSYRGSSGRGYEQYF. The CDR3 region has the DNA TGTGCCAGCAGTTACAGGGGATCTAGCGGGAGAGGTTACGAGCAGTACTTC.

In this sample, this clone turned up a few times. The gene calls are TRBV3-1 (or the pseudogene TRBV3-2) and TRBJ2-2; D is ambiguous. Germline V gene data show CDR1 as LGHDT and CDR2 as YNNKEL (reference sequence). V was trimmed by 3 bases and J by 6 bases, leaving 5 bases between them. The CDR3 loop spans 12 amino acids. The CDR3 protein is CASSHRAGELFF. CDR3 coding DNA: TGTGCCAGCAGCCATAGGGCCGGGGAGCTGTTTTTT.

The chain links TRBV10-3 to TRBJ1-5, with 8 bases identical to TRBD1. Germline V lookup: CDR1 ENHRY, CDR2 SYGVKD. V shed 2 bases, J shed 1 base, and the junction held 1 base outside the gene matches. This CDR3 is 15 amino acids long. CDR3 DNA: TGTGCCATCAGTGAGGGACAGGGAAGCAATCAGCCCCAGCATTTT. This translates into CAISEGQGSNQPQHF.

The chain is built from TRBV11-2 and TRBJ2-3, with TRBD2 matching over 10 bases. V shed 1 base and J 3 bases; nucleotides not matched to a gene: 4. The CDR3 is made up of 16 amino acids. Germline V lookup: CDR1 SGHAT, CDR2 FQNNGV. This CDR3 reads CASSLGASGRTDTQYF. CDR3 nucleotide sequence: TGTGCCAGCAGCTTAGGGGCTAGCGGGAGAACAGATACGCAGTATTTT. The entire variable domain, with the rest obtained from reference TRBV11-2 and TRBJ2-3, is as follows: EAGVAQSPRYKIIEKRQSVAFWCNPISGHATLYWYQQILGQGPKLLIQFQNNGVVDDSQLPKDRFSAERLKGVDSTLKIQPAKLEDSAVYLCASSLGASGRTDTQYFGPGTRLTVL.

The CDR3 spells CASSQEQRRGAGTQYF. In nucleotides, the CDR3 is TGTGCCAGCAGCCAAGAGCAGCGAAGAGGGGCGGGTACGCAGTATTTT. The chain recombines TRBV4-2 with TRBJ2-3; D tentatively reads TRBD1 or TRBD2 (5 bases each). CDR3 length: 16 amino acids. In germline, CDR1 is LGHNA, CDR2 YNFKEQ. V was clipped by 0 bases and J by 8 bases, with 18 bases between them.

The genes are TRBV9 and TRBJ1-3, with no clear D. Deletions cut 4 bases from V and 4 bases from J, with 12 bases between. The CDR3 runs to 14 residues. The germline CDR1 and CDR2 sequences are SGDLS and YYNGEE. Written as DNA, the CDR3 is TGTGCCAGCAGCCCTCGTAGAGGGGGAAACACCATATATTTT. It specifies CASSPRRGGNTIYF.

The V call is TRBV7-9, the J call TRBJ2-2; 15 bases fit TRBD2. Germline lookup yields CDR1 SEHNR and CDR2 FQNEAQ (reference sequence). Unmatched junction bases numbered 7, after V lost 5 bases and J lost 0 bases. This CDR3 has 19 amino acids. CDR3 sequence: CASSPGTSGRIANTGELFF. In DNA, the CDR3 is TGTGCCAGCAGCCCCGGGACTAGCGGGAGGATCGCGAACACCGGGGAGCTGTTTTTT.